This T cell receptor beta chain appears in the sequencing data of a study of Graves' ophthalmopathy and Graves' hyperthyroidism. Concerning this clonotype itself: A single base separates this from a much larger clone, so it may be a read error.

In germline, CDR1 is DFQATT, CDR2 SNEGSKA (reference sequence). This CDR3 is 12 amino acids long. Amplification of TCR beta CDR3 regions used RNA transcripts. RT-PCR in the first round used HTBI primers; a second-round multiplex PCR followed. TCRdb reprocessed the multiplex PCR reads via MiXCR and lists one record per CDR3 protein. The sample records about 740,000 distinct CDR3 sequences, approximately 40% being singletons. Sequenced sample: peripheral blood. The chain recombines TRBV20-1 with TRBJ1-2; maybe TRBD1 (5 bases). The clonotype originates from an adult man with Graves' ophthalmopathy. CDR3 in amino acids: CSATGSDYGHTF. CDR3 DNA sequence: TGCAGTGCTACAGGGTCGGACTATGGCCACACCTTC.